Below, 15 T cell receptor beta chains from the same sample are listed, as sequenced in a study of T cell responses to AZD1222 COVID-19 vaccine (dated by TCRdb to about 2021). Library preparation was by the immunoSEQ multiplex PCR assay. As stored in TCRdb, this immuneACCESS dataset retains in-frame rearrangements with V and J assigned. A fraction of the clones does not appear; measured against another copy, unresolved V genes explain less than half of the discrepancy, and the remainder lacks a known reason. Present in this sample are approximately 110,000 clones, roughly nine tenths of which were seen just once. Less than 8.5% of the sample goes to the ten largest clones. This specimen's time point label, interpreted: baseline before first vaccination. Sample: peripheral blood, taken on day 0 of AZD1222 vaccination. The source is an adult in good health.

This chain links TRBV2 with TRBJ2-5; the match to TRBD1 covers 8 bases. The V and J ends lost 6 bases and 3 bases, in that order; junction bases with no gene match: 9. Per the germline V gene, CDR1 is SNHLY and CDR2 is FYNNEI. The CDR3 consists of 15 residues. CDR3 amino acids: CASRGQGGLEETQYF. CDR3 DNA sequence: TGTGCCAGCAGAGGACAGGGTGGTTTAGAAGAGACCCAGTACTTC.

The chain joins TRBV7-6 to TRBJ1-3; TRBD1 might be the D (6 bases). V was shortened by 1 base and J by 0 bases, with 19 bases between the two germline ends. The CDR3 is 19 amino acids. From germline, CDR1 is SGHVS and CDR2 FNYEAQ. The CDR3 nucleotides read TGTGCCAGCAGCTTAGAAGGGGTCCGGGGGCTAATCTCTGGAAACACCATATATTTT. Its translation is CASSLEGVRGLISGNTIYF.

This clone occurred once. This chain connects TRBV19 to TRBJ2-3; possible D gene TRBD2, 5 bases. The germline V gene has CDR1 LNHDA and CDR2 SQIVND (reference sequence). The CDR3 consists of 12 residues. V lost 9 bases and J 0 bases, leaving 7 bases between the germline ends. The CDR3 DNA reads as TGTGCCAGCCGCGGGAGCACAGATACGCAGTATTTT. Translating it yields CASRGSTDTQYF.

On this clone: Other DNA sequences in this sample translate to the same CDR3. The chain recombines TRBV29-1 with TRBJ2-1, with no clear D. The CDR3 runs 13 residues. Germline lookup yields CDR1 SQVTM and CDR2 ANQGSEA. V lost 4 bases, J lost 0 bases, and 7 bases lay in between. The DNA for the CDR3 is TGCAGCGTTGGCCCCCGCTCCTACAATGAGCAGTTCTTC. It codes for CSVGPRSYNEQFF.

In this sample, this clone turned up a few times. This sequence joins TRBV10-3 and TRBJ1-1, with D possibly being TRBD1 (5 bases). CDR3 length: 13 amino acids. V was trimmed by 10 bases and J by 6 bases, leaving 18 bases between them. Germline V gene sequence: CDR1 ENHRY, CDR2 SYGVKD. For the CDR3, the DNA is TGTGCCACCGGGGCCCCGGGGATCGCTGAAGCTTTCTTT. Translated, it gives CATGAPGIAEAFF.

Here the CDR3 reads CASSHDRATNEKLFF. In nucleotides, the CDR3 is TGTGCCAGTAGTCATGATCGAGCAACTAATGAAAAACTGTTTTTT. V gene TRBV19 combines with J gene TRBJ1-4; unclear D gene. This CDR3 is built from 15 residues. Trimming took 5 bases from V and 0 from J, leaving 10 bases between them. The germline CDR1 and CDR2 sequences are LNHDA and SQIVND (reference sequence).

Details on this clone: Additional DNA sequences in this sample encode the identical CDR3. The CDR3 DNA is TGTGCCAGTAGTACACAGGGGGGAGGTCAGCCCCAGCATTTT. It specifies CASSTQGGGQPQHF. This rearrangement joins TRBV19 to TRBJ1-5; 8 nucleotides align to TRBD1. V was pared by 4 bases and J by 6 bases, with 5 bases of the junction left unmatched. Germline V gives CDR1 LNHDA, CDR2 SQIVND (reference sequence). The CDR3 sequence is 14 residues long. Together with reference TRBV19 and TRBJ1-5, the CDR3 gives the full variable domain: DGGITQSPKYLFRKEGQNVTLSCEQNLNHDAMYWYRQDPGQGLRLIYYSQIVNDFQKGDIAEGYSVSREKKESFPLTVTSAQKNPTAFYLCASSTQGGGQPQHFGDGTRLSIL.

The chain's CDR3 is CASSPEGSRNTIYF. DNA for the CDR3: TGTGCCAGCAGCCCCGAGGGGAGCCGAAACACCATATATTTT. The chain carries TRBV9 and TRBJ1-3, with D possibly TRBD1 on 5 matching bases. Germline V gene sequence: CDR1 SGDLS, CDR2 YYNGEE. The CDR3 is 14 residues long. Trimming removed 4 bases at V and 5 bases at J, with 13 bases between.

This chain joins TRBV2 and TRBJ1-1; D unclear. The CDR3 length is 12 residues. The germline gives CDR1 SNHLY, CDR2 FYNNEI. The V and J ends lost 10 bases and 1 base respectively, with 10 bases between them. The CDR3 loop is CANPRENTEAFF. The CDR3 DNA reads TGTGCCAACCCTAGGGAGAACACTGAAGCTTTCTTT.

The chain uses TRBV5-4 and TRBJ1-4; D is perhaps TRBD1 (5 bases). The germline CDR1 and CDR2 sequences are SGHNT and YYREEE (reference sequence). With 5 bases removed from V and 3 bases from J, the gap between germline ends came to 11 bases. The CDR3 is 14 amino acids. CDR3 sequence (DNA): TGTGCCAGCAGTTCCGTGGGGGCTAATGAAAAACTGTTTTTT. Translating gives CASSSVGANEKLFF.

This clone was recorded once. CDR3 in DNA: TGCGCCAGCAGCTTGATAGCAGGCTCCTACAATGAGCAGTTCTTC. Its protein is CASSLIAGSYNEQFF. The V call is TRBV5-1, the J call TRBJ2-1; D ambiguous. V gave up 1 base and J gave up 0 bases, with 8 bases separating them. CDR3 length equals 15 residues. Looked up from germline, CDR1 is SGHRS and CDR2 is YFSETQ. Using reference TRBV5-1 and TRBJ2-1 for the parts outside the CDR3, the full variable domain is KAGVTQTPRYLIKTRGQQVTLSCSPISGHRSVSWYQQTPGQGLQFLFEYFSETQRNKGNFPGRFSGRQFSNSRSEMNVSTLELGDSALYLCASSLIAGSYNEQFFGPGTRLTVL.

The CDR3, as DNA: TGTGCCACCAGCAAAGGACAGGGAATGAACACTGAAGCTTTCTTT. Residues: CATSKGQGMNTEAFF. V usage is TRBV15 and J usage is TRBJ1-1; 8 bases match TRBD1. The ends lost 4 bases at V and 0 bases at J; junction bases unmatched: 4. The CDR3 is 15 amino acids. In germline, CDR1 is LNHNV, CDR2 YYDKDF (reference sequence).

The V and J genes are TRBV30 and TRBJ1-1; D not resolved. The V end lost 0 bases, the J end lost 1 base, and 9 bases lay between the germline ends. The germline V gene encodes CDR1 GTSNPN and CDR2 SVGIG (reference sequence). This CDR3 has 14 residues. CDR3 sequence (DNA): TGTGCCTGGAGTGTTGGCATCGGGAACACTGAAGCTTTCTTT. Its protein is CAWSVGIGNTEAFF.

V usage is TRBV2 and J usage is TRBJ1-4; no clear D. Germline V CDR1 and CDR2: SNHLY, FYNNEI. CDR3 length: 13 amino acids. Trimming shortened V by 4 bases and J by 2 bases, and 5 bases separated the two germline ends. In DNA form, the CDR3 reads TGTGCCAGCAGTGCCAGGACTAATGAAAAACTGTTTTTT. It specifies CASSARTNEKLFF.

The chain links TRBV12-3 or TRBV12-4 to TRBJ2-7; D is tentatively TRBD1 or TRBD2 (5 bases each). V was cut by 5 bases and J by 4 bases, with 9 bases left in between. The CDR3 is 12 residues long. DNA of the CDR3: TGTGCCAGCAGTGTTGGGGGATACGAGCAGTACTTC. This gives the protein CASSVGGYEQYF.